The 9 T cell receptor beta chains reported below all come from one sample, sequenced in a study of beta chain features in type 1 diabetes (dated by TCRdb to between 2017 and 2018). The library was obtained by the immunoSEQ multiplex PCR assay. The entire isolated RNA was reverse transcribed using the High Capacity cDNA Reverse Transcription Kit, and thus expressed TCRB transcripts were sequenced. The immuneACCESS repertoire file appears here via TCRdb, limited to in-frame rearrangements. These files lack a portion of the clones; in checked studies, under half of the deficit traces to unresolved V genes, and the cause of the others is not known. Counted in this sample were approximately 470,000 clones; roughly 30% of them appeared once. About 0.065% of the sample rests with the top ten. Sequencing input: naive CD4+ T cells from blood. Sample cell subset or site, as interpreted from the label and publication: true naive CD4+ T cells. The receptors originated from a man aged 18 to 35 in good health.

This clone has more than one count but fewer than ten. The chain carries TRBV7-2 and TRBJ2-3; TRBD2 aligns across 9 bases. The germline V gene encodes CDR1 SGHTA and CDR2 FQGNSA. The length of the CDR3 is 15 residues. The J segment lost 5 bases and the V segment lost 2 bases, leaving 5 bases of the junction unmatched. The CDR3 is CASSLRREGRDTQYF. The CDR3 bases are TGTGCCAGCAGCTTAAGGCGGGAGGGCCGAGATACGCAGTATTTT.

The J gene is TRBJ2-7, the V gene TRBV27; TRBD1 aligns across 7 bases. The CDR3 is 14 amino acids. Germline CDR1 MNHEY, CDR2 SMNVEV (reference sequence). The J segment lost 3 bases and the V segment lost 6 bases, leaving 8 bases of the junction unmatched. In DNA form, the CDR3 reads TGTGCCAGCAGCCGCCAGGGACAGCACTACGAGCAGTACTTC. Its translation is CASSRQGQHYEQYF.

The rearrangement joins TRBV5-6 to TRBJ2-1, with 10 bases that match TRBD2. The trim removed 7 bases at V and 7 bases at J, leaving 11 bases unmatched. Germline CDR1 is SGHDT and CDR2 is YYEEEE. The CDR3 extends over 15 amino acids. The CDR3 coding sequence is TGTGCCAGCGGGTCGAGCGGGAGGGCCAGAAATGAGCAGTTCTTC. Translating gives CASGSSGRARNEQFF.

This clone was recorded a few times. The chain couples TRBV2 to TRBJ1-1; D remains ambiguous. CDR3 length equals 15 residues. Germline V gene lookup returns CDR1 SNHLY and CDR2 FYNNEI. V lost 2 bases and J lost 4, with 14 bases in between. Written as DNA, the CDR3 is TGTGCCAGCAGTGAATATACTGTGGCTATCACTGAAGCTTTCTTT. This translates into CASSEYTVAITEAFF.

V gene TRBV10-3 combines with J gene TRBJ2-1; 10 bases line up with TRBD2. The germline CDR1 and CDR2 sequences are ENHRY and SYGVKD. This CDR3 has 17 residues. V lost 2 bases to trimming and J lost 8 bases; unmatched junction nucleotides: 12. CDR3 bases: TGTGCCATCAGTGAGAGCCTAGCGGGAGTGCGGGGTGATGAGCAGTTCTTC. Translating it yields CAISESLAGVRGDEQFF.

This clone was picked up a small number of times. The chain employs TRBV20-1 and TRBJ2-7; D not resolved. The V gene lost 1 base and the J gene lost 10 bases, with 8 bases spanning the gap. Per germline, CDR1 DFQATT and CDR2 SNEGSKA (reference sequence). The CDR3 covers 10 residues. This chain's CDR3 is CSARGRIQYF. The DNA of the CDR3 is TGCAGTGCTAGAGGGCGGATCCAGTACTTC.

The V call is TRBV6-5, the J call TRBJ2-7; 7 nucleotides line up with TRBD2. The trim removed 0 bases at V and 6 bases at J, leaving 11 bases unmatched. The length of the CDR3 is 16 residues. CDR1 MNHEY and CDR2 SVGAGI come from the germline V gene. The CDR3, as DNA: TGTGCCAGCAGTTACTCGACGGCAGGGAGGGTCGGCGAGCAGTACTTC. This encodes CASSYSTAGRVGEQYF.

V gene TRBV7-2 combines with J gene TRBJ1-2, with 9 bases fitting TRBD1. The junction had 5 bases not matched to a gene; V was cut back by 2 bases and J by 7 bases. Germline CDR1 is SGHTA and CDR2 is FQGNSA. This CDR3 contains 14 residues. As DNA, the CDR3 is TGTGCCAGCAGCTTAAGGACAGGGGATAGTGGCTACACCTTC. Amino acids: CASSLRTGDSGYTF.

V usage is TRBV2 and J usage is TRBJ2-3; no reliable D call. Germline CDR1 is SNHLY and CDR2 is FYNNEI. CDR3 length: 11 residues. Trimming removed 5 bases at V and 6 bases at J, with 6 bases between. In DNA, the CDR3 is TGTGCCAGCAGTCCGTTCGATACGCAGTATTTT. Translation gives CASSPFDTQYF.